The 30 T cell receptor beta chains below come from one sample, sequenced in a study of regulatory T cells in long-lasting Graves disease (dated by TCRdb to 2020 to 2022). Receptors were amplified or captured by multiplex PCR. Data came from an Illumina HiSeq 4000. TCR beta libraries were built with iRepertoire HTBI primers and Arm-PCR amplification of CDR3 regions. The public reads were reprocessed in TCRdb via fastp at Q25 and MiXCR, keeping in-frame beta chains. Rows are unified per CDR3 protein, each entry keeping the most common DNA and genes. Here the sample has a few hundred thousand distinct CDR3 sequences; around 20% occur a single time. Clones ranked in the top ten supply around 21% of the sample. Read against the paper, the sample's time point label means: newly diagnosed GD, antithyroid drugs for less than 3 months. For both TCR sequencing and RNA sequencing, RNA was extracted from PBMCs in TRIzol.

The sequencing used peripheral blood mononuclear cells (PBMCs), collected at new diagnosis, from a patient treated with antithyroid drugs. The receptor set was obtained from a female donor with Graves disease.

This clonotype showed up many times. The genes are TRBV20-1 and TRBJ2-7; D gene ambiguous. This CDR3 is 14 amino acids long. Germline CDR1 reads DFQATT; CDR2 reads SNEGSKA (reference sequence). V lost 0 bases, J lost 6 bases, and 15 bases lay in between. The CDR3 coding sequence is TGCAGTGCTAGAGACGGTCTCGCCGAGGTCGAGCAGTACTTC. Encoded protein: CSARDGLAEVEQYF.

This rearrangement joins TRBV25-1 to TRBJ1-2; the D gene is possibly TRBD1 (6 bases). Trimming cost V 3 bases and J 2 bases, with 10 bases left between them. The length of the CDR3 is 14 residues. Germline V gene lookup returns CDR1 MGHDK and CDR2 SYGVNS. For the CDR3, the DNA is TGTGCCAGCAGTGATACGGGACAAAACTATGGCTACACCTTC. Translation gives CASSDTGQNYGYTF.

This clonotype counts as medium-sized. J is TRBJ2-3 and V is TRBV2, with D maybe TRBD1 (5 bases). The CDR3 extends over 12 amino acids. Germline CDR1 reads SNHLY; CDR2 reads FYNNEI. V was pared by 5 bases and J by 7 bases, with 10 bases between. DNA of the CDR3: TGTGCCAGCAGTTCCGACAGTCATACGCAGTATTTT. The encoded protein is CASSSDSHTQYF.

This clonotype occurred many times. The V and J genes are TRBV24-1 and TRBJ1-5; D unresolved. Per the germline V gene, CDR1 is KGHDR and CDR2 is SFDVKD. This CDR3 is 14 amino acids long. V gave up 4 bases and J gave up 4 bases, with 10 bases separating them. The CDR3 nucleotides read TGTGCCACCAGTGACGGCTCGGGGAATCAGCCCCAGCATTTT. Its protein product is CATSDGSGNQPQHF.

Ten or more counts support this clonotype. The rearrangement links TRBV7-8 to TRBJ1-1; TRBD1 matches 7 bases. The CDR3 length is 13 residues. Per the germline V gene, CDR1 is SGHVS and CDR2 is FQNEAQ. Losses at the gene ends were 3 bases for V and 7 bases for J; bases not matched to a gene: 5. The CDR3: CASSLAWTGEAFF. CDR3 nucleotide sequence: TGTGCCAGCAGCTTGGCCTGGACAGGTGAAGCTTTCTTT.

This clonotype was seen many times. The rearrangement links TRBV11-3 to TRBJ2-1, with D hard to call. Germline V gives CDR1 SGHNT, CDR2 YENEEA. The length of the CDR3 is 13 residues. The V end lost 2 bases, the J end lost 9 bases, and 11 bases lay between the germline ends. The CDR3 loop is CASSLLSQSEQFF. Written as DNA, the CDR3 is TGTGCCAGCAGCTTATTGAGCCAGAGTGAGCAGTTCTTC.

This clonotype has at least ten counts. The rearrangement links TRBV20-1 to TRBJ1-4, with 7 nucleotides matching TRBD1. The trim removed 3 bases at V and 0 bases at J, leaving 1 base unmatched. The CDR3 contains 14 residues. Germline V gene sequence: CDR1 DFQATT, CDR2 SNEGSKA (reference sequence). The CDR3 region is CSARGQSTNEKLFF. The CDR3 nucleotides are TGCAGTGCTAGGGGACAGTCAACTAATGAAAAACTGTTTTTT.

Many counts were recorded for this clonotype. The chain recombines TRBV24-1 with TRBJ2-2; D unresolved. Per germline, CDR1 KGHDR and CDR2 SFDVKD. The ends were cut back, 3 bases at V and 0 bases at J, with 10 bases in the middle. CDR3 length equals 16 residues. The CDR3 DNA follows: TGTGCCACCAGTGATACGACACCCTCGAACACCGGGGAGCTGTTTTTT. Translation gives CATSDTTPSNTGELFF.

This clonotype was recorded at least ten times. The CDR3 DNA follows: TGTGCCACCAGTGATTTCCAGGGGTCAGATACGCAGTATTTT. This codes for CATSDFQGSDTQYF. This sequence joins TRBV24-1 and TRBJ2-3, with a possible D match to TRBD1 (6 bases). The CDR3 length is 14 residues. Per the germline V gene, CDR1 is KGHDR and CDR2 is SFDVKD. The ends were cut back, 1 base at V and 4 bases at J, with 8 bases in the middle.

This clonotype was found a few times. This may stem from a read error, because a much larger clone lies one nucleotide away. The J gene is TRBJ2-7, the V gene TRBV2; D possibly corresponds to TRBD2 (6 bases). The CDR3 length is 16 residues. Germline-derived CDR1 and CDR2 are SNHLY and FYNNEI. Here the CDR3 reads CASSDGGALPPYERYF. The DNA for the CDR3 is TGTGCCAGCAGTGACGGAGGGGCGCTCCCCCCCTACGAGCGGTACTTC.

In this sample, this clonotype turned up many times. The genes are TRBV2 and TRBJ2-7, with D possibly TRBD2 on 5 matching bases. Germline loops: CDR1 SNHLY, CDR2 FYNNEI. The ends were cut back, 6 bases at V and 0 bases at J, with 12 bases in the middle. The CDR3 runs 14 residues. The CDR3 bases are TGTGCCAGCAGAACAGAAGGGAGCTCCTACGAGCAGTACTTC. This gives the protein CASRTEGSSYEQYF.

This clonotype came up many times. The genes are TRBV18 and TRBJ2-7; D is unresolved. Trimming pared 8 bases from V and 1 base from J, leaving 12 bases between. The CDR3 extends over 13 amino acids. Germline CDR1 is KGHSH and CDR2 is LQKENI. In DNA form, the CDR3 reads TGTGCCAGCCAGCTCGACACGTCCTACGAGCAGTACTTC. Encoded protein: CASQLDTSYEQYF.

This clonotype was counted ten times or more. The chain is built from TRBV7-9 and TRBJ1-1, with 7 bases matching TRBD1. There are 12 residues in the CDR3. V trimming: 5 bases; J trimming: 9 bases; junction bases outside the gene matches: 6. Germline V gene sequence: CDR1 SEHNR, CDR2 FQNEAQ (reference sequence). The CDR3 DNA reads TGTGCCAGCAGCCCACAGGACAGGCAAGCTTTCTTT. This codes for CASSPQDRQAFF.

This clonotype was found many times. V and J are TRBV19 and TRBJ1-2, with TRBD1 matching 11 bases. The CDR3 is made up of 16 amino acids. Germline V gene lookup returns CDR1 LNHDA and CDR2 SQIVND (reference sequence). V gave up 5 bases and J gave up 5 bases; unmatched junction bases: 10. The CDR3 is CASSSLQGQGVYGYTF. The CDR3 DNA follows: TGTGCCAGTAGTTCTTTGCAGGGACAGGGGGTATATGGCTACACCTTC.

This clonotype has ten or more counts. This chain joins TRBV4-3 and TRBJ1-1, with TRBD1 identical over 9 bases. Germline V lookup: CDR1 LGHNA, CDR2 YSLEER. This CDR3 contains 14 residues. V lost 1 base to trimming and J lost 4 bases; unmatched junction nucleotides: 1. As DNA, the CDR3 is TGCGCCAGCAGCCAAGGACAGGGGGGCACTGAAGCTTTCTTT. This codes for CASSQGQGGTEAFF.

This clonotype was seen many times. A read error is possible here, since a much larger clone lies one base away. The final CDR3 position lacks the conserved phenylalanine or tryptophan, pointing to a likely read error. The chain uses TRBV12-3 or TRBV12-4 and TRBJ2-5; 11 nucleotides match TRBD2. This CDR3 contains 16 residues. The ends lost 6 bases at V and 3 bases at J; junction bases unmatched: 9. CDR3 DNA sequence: TGTGCCAGCAGCGTACTAGCGGGAGTTGGGGAAGAGACCCAGTACCTC. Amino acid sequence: CASSVLAGVGEETQYL.

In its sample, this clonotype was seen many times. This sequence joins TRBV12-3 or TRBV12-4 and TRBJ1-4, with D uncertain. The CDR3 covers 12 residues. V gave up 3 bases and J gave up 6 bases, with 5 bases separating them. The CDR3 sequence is CASSLTDEKLFF. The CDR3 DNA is TGTGCCAGCAGTTTGACTGATGAAAAACTGTTTTTT.

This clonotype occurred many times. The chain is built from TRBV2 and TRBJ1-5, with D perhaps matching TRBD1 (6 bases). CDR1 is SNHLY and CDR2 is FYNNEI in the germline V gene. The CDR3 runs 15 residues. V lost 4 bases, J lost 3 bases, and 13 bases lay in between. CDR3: CASSGARGDNQPQHF. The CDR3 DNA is TGTGCCAGCAGTGGTGCAAGGGGGGACAATCAGCCCCAGCATTTT.

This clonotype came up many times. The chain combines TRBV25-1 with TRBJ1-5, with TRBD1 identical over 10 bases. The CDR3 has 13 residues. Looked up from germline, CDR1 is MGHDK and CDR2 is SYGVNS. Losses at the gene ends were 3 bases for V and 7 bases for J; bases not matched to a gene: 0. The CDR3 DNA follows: TGTGCCAGCAGTGAGACAGGGGGCCAGCCCCAGCATTTT. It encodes CASSETGGQPQHF. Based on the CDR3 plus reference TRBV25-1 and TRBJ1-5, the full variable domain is EADIYQTPRYLVIGTGKKITLECSQTMGHDKMYWYQQDPGMELHLIHYSYGVNSTEKGDLSSESTVSRIRTEHFPLTLESARPSHTSQYLCASSETGGQPQHFGDGTRLSIL.

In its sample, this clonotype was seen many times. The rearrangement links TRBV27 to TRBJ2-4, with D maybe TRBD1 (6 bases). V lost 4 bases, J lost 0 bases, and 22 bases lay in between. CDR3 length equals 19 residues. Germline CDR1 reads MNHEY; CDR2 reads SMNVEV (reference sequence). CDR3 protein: CASSSTGNLLSLAKNIQYF. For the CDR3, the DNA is TGTGCCAGCAGTTCGACAGGCAACTTGCTAAGCCTAGCCAAAAACATTCAGTACTTC.

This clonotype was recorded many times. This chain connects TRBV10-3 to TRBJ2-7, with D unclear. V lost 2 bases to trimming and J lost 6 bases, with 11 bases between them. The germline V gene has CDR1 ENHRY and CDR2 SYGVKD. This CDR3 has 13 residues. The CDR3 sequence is CAISEGSAPEQYF. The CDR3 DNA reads TGTGCCATCAGTGAGGGCTCCGCACCCGAGCAGTACTTC.

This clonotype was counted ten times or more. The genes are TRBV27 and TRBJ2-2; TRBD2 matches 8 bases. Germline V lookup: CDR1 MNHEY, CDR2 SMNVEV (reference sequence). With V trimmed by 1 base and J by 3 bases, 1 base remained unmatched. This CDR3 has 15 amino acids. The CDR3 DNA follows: TGTGCCAGCAGTTTATTAGCGGGATACACCGGGGAGCTGTTTTTT. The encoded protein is CASSLLAGYTGELFF.

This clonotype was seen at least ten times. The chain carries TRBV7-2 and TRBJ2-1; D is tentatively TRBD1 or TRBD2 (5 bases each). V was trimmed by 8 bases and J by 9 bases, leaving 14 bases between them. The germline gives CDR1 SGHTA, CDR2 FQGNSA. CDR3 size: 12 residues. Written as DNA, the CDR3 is TGTGCCAGCGGGGGAGTGGTTGGTGAGCAGTTCTTC. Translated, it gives CASGGVVGEQFF.

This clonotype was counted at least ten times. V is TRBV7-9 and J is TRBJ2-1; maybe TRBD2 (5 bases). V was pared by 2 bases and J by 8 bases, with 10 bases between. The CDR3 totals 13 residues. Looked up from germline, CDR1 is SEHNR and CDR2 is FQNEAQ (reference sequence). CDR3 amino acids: CASSLSAGDEQFF. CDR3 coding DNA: TGTGCCAGCAGCTTATCAGCCGGGGATGAGCAGTTCTTC.

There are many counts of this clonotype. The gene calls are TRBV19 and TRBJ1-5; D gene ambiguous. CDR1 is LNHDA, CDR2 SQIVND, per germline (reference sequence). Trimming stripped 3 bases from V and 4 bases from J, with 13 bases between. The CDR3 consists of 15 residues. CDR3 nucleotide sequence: TGTGCCAGTAGTATGTCGGGGAGTGGTAATCAGCCCCAGCATTTT. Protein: CASSMSGSGNQPQHF.

The DNA for the CDR3 is TGTGCCAGCAGCGATCAGAGGGGAGGAGCTTTCTTT. It codes for CASSDQRGGAFF. The J gene is TRBJ1-1, the V gene TRBV3-1, with D perhaps matching TRBD1 (5 bases). Trimming stripped 5 bases from V and 10 bases from J, with 14 bases between. The CDR3 contains 12 residues. Germline V gives CDR1 LGHDT, CDR2 YNNKEL (reference sequence).

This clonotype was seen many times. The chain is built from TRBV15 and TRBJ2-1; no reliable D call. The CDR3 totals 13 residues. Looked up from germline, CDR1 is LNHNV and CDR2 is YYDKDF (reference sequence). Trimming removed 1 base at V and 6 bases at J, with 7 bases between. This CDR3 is CATSRVTFNEQFF. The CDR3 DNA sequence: TGTGCCACCAGCAGAGTGACTTTCAATGAGCAGTTCTTC.

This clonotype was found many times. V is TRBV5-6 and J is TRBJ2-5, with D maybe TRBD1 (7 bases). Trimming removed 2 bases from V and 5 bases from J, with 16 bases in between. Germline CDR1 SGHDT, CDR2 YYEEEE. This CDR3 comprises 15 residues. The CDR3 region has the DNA TGTGCCAGCAGCTTCGGTTCAGGGGGAGGCGAGACCCAGTACTTC. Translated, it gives CASSFGSGGGETQYF.

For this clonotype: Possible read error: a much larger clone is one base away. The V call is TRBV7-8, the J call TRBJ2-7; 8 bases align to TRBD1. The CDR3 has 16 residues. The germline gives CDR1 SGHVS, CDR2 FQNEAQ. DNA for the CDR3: TGTGCCAGCAGCTCCCTTGGACAGGGAAACTCCTACGAGCAGTCCTTC. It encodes CASSSLGQGNSYEQSF.

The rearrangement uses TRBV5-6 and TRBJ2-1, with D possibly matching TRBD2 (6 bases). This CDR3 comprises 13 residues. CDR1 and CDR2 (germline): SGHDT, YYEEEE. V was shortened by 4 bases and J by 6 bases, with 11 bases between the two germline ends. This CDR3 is CASSTDYSNEQFF. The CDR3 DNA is TGTGCCAGCAGCACGGACTATTCCAATGAGCAGTTCTTC.